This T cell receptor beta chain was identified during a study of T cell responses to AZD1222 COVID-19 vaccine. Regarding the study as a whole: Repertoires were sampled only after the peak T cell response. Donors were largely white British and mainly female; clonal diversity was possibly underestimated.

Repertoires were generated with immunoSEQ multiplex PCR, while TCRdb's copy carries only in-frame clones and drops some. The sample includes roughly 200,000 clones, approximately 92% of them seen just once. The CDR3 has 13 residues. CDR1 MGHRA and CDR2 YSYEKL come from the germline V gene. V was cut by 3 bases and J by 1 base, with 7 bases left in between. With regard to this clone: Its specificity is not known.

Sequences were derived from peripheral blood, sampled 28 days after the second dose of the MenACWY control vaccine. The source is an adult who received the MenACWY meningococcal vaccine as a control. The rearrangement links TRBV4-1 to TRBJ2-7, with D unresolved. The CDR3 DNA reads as TGCGCCAGCAGCCAGACGGCTTCCTACGAGCAGTACTTC. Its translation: CASSQTASYEQYF.